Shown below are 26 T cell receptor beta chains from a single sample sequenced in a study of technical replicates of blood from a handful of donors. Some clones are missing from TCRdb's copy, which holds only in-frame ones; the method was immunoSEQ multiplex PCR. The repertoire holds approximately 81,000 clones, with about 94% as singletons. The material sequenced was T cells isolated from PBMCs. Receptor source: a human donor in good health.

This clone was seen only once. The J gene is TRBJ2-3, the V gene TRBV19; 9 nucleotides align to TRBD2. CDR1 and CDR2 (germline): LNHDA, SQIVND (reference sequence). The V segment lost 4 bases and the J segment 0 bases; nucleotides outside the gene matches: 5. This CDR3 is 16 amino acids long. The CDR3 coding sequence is TGTGCCAGTAGTACCAGACTAGCGGTTAGCACAGATACGCAGTATTTT. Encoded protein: CASSTRLAVSTDTQYF.

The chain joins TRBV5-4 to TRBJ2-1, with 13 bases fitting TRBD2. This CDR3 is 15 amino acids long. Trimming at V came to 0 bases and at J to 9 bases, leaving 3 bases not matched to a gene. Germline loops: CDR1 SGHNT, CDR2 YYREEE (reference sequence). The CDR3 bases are TGTGCCAGCAGCTTGGCCGGACTAGCGGGAGTTGAGCAGTTCTTC. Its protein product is CASSLAGLAGVEQFF. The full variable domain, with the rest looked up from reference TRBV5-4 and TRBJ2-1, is ETGVTQSPTHLIKTRGQQVTLRCSSQSGHNTVSWYQQALGQGPQFIFQYYREEENGRGNFPPRFSGLQFPNYSSELNVNALELDDSALYLCASSLAGLAGVEQFFGPGTRLTVL.

DNA of the CDR3: TGTGCCAGCAGTTACTCGCGAGATAGCAATCAGCCCCAGCATTTT. Amino acid sequence: CASSYSRDSNQPQHF. V is TRBV6-5 and J is TRBJ1-5; unclear D gene. The CDR3 spans 15 residues. Looked up from germline, CDR1 is MNHEY and CDR2 is SVGAGI. Trimming took off 0 bases at V and 0 bases at J, with 6 bases between the two ends.

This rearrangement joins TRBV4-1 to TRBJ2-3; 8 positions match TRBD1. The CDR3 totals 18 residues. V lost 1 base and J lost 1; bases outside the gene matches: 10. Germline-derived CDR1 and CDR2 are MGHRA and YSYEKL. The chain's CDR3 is CASSQVPGQGRGTDTQYF. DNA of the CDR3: TGCGCCAGCAGCCAAGTCCCTGGACAGGGAAGGGGCACAGATACGCAGTATTTT.

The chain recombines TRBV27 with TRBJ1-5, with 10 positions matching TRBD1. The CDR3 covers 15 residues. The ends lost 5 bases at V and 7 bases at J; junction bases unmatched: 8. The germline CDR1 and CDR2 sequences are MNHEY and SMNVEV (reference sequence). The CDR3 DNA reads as TGTGCCAGCAGTCTGGGACAGGGGTCTGGCCAGCCCCAGCATTTT. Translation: CASSLGQGSGQPQHF.

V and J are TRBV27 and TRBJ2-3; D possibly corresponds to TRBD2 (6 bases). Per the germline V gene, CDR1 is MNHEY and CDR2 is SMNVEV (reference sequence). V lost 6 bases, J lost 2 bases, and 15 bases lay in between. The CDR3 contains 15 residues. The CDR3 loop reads CASSRPGLNTDTQYF. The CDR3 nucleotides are TGTGCCAGCAGCCGCCCGGGACTGAACACAGATACGCAGTATTTT.

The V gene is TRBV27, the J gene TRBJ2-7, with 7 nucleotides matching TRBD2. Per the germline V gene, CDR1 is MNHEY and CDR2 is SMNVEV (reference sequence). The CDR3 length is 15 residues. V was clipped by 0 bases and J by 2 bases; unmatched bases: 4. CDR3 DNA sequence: TGTGCCAGCAGTTTATCTCTAGGGAGGGCCTACGAGCAGTACTTC. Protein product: CASSLSLGRAYEQYF.

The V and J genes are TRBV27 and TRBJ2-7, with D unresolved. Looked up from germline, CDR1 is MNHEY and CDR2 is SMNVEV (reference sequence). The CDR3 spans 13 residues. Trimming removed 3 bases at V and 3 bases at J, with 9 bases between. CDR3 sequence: CASSLKVDYEQYF. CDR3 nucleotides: TGTGCCAGCAGTTTGAAAGTAGACTACGAGCAGTACTTC.

The CDR3 region is CAWRGSGAYNEQFF. The CDR3 DNA sequence: TGTGCCTGGAGGGGTAGCGGAGCCTACAATGAGCAGTTCTTC. The genes are TRBV30 and TRBJ2-1, with D possibly TRBD2 on 6 matching bases. Per the germline V gene, CDR1 is GTSNPN and CDR2 is SVGIG (reference sequence). The V end lost 3 bases, the J end lost 2 bases, and 11 bases lay between the germline ends. The CDR3 totals 14 residues.

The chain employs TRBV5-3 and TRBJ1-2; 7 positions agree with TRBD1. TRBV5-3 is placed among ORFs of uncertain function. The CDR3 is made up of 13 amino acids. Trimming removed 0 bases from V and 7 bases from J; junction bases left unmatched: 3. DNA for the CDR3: TGTGCCAGAAGCTTGGAGGGGGCGGCTGGCTACACCTTC. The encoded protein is CARSLEGAAGYTF.

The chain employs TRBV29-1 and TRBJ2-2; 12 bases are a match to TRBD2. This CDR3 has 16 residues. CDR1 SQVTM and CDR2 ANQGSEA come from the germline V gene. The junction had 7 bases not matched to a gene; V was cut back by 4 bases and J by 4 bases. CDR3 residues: CSVGASGRVGTGELFF. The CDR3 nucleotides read TGCAGCGTTGGGGCTAGCGGGAGGGTAGGCACCGGGGAGCTGTTTTTT.

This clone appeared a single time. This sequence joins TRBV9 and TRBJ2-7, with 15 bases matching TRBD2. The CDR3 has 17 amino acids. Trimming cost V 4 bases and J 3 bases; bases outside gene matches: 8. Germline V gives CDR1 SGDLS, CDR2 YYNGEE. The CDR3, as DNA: TGTGCCAGCAGCATTGGACTAGCGGGAGGGGGCTACTACGAGCAGTACTTC. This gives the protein CASSIGLAGGGYYEQYF.

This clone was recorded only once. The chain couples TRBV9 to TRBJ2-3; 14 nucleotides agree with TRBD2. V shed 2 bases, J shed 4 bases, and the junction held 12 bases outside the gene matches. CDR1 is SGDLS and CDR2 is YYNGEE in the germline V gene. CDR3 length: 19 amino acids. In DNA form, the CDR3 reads TGTGCCAGCAGCGTTGAAGTGGGGGGACTAGCGGGAGTATCAGATACGCAGTATTTT. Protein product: CASSVEVGGLAGVSDTQYF.

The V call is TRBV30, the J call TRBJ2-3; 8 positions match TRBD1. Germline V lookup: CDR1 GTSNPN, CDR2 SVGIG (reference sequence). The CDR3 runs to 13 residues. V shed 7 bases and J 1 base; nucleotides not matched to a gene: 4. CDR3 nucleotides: TGTGCCTTTTCGGGACAGGGCACAGATACGCAGTATTTT. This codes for CAFSGQGTDTQYF.

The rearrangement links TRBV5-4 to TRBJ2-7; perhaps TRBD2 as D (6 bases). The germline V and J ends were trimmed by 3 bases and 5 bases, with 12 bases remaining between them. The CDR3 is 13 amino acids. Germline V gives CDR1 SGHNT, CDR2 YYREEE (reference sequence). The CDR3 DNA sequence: TGTGCCAGCAGCTCTCTAGCGAACCACGAGCAGTACTTC. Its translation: CASSSLANHEQYF.

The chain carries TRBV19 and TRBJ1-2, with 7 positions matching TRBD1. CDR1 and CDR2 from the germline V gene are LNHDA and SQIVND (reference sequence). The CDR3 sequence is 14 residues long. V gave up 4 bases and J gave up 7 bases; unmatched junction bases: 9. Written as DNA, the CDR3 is TGTGCCAGTAGTACCCCGGGACAGTCGGGTGGCTACACCTTC. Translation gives CASSTPGQSGGYTF.

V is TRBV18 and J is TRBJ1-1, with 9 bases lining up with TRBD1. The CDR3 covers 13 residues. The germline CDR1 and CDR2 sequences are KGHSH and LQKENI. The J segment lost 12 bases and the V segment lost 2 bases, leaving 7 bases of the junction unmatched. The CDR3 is CASSPTQGAITFF. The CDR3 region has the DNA TGTGCCAGCTCACCAACACAGGGGGCGATAACTTTCTTT.

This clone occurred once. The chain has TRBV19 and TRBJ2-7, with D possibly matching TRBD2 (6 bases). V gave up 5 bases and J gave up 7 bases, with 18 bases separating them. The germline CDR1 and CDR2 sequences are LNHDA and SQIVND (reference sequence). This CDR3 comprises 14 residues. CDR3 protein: CASSFRDSAWEQYF. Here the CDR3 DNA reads TGTGCCAGTAGTTTCCGGGACTCGGCTTGGGAGCAGTACTTC.

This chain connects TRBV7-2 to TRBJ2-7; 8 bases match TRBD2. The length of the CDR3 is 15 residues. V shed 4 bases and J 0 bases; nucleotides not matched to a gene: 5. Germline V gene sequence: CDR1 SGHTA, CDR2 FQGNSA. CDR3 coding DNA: TGTGCCAGCAGCTCAACTAGCGGAGTCTCCTACGAGCAGTACTTC. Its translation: CASSSTSGVSYEQYF.

CDR3 sequence reads: CASSLLAVSYEQYF. DNA of the CDR3: TGTGCCAGCAGCCTATTAGCGGTCTCCTACGAGCAGTACTTC. The rearrangement joins TRBV28 to TRBJ2-7; D may be TRBD2 (6 bases). V lost 6 bases, J lost 0 bases, and 12 bases lay in between. This CDR3 contains 14 residues. The germline V gene encodes CDR1 MDHEN and CDR2 SYDVKM.

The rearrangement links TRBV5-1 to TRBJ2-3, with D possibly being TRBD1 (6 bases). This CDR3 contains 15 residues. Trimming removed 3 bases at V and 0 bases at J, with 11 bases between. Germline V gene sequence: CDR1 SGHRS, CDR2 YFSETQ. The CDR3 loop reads CASSYQGSSTDTQYF. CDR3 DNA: TGCGCCAGCAGCTACCAGGGGTCTAGCACAGATACGCAGTATTTT.

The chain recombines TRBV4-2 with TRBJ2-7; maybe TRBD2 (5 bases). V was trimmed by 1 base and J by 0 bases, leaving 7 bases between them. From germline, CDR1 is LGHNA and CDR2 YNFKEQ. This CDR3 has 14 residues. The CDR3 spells CASSQGGFSYEQYF. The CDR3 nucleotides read TGTGCCAGCAGCCAAGGCGGGTTCTCCTACGAGCAGTACTTC.

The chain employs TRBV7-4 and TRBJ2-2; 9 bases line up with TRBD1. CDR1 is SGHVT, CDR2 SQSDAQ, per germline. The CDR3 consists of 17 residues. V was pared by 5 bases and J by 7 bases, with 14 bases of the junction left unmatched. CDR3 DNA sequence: TGTGCCAGCAGCCCGCATATTCTCCGACAGGGGGGCGGGGAGCTGTTTTTT. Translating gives CASSPHILRQGGGELFF.

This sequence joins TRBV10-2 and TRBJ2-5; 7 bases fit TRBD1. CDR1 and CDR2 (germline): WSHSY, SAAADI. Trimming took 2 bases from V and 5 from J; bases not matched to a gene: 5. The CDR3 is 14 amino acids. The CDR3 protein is CASSEAGGMETQYF. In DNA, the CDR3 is TGCGCCAGCAGTGAGGCAGGGGGTATGGAGACCCAGTACTTC.

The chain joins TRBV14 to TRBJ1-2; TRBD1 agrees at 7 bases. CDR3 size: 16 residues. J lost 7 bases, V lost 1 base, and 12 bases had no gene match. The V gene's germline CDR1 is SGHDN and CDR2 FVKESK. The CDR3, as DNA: TGTGCCAGCAGCCAAGCCGGGAAGAGACAGGGAGTTGGCTACACCTTC. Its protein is CASSQAGKRQGVGYTF.

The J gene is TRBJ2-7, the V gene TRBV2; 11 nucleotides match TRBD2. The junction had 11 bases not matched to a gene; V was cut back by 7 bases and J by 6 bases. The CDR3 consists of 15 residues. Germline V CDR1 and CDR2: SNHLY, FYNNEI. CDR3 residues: CASKILAGGFGEQYF. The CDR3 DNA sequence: TGTGCCAGCAAGATTCTAGCGGGAGGTTTCGGCGAGCAGTACTTC.